One sample yielded the 20 T cell receptor beta chains listed below, sequenced in a study of blood T cell repertoires in COVID-19. Assay used: immunoSEQ multiplex PCR; TCRdb lists only in-frame clones, some missing. The sample gives around 100,000 clones, around four fifths of which show up once; 4.8% is in the top ten. Sequencing used peripheral blood. The receptors were sampled from a man in his 60s with acute or convalescent COVID-19.

The CDR3 is CASSPGLAGGLIGELFF. The CDR3 coding sequence is TGTGCCAGCAGCCCAGGACTAGCGGGGGGGCTAATCGGGGAGCTGTTTTTT. This chain links TRBV5-4 with TRBJ2-2, with 15 positions matching TRBD2. V lost 4 bases, J lost 7 bases, and 8 bases stayed unmatched. The CDR3 covers 17 residues. CDR1 and CDR2 (germline): SGHNT, YYREEE (reference sequence).

J is TRBJ2-2 and V is TRBV12-5; D ambiguous. The CDR3 runs 14 residues. V was shortened by 0 bases and J by 4 bases, with 6 bases between the two germline ends. Germline V CDR1 and CDR2: LGHNT, FRNRAP. CDR3 protein: CASGLVSSTGELFF. Here the CDR3 DNA reads TGTGCTAGTGGTTTGGTTAGTTCCACCGGGGAGCTGTTTTTT.

The chain is built from TRBV6-5 and TRBJ2-1, with D maybe TRBD1 (6 bases). Germline CDR1 reads MNHEY; CDR2 reads SVGAGI. The length of the CDR3 is 16 residues. Trimming took 2 bases from V and 4 from J, leaving 15 bases between them. In DNA form, the CDR3 reads TGTGCCAGCAGTTACGGGGCAGGGGACGTTTACAATGAGCAGTTCTTC. It encodes CASSYGAGDVYNEQFF.

About this clone: The same CDR3 also results from other DNA sequences found in this sample. The genes are TRBV28 and TRBJ2-7; TRBD1 is a possible D gene (5 bases). This CDR3 has 12 residues. V dropped 6 bases and J dropped 4 bases, with 10 bases sitting between them. Germline lookup yields CDR1 MDHEN and CDR2 SYDVKM. This CDR3 is CASSRREYEQYF. The CDR3 coding sequence is TGTGCCAGCAGCCGCAGGGAATACGAGCAGTACTTC.

Details on this clone: The same CDR3 also results from other DNA sequences found in this sample. The rearrangement links TRBV7-9 to TRBJ1-5; 8 bases are shared with TRBD1. Trimming cost V 1 base and J 3 bases; bases outside gene matches: 2. CDR1 is SEHNR and CDR2 is FQNEAQ in the germline V gene (reference sequence). The CDR3 runs 15 residues. CDR3 in amino acids: CASSLGTGINQPQHF. Written as DNA, the CDR3 is TGTGCCAGCAGCTTAGGGACAGGGATCAATCAGCCCCAGCATTTT. Variable domain in full (rest from reference TRBV7-9 and TRBJ1-5): DTGVSQNPRHKITKRGQNVTFRCDPISEHNRLYWYRQTLGQGPEFLTYFQNEAQLEKSRLLSDRFSAERPKGSFSTLEIQRTEQGDSAMYLCASSLGTGINQPQHFGDGTRLSIL.

The chain recombines TRBV10-3 with TRBJ2-3, with D possibly matching TRBD1 (7 bases). CDR1 is ENHRY and CDR2 is SYGVKD in the germline V gene. This CDR3 contains 18 residues. Trimming took 3 bases from V and 0 from J, leaving 19 bases between them. This CDR3 reads CAISDNPGRDRSTDTQYF. CDR3 coding DNA: TGTGCCATCAGTGATAATCCGGGGCGGGACAGAAGCACAGATACGCAGTATTTT.

The chain uses TRBV4-1 and TRBJ1-2; 12 bases line up with TRBD1. Germline V gene lookup returns CDR1 MGHRA and CDR2 YSYEKL. The CDR3 loop spans 15 amino acids. V lost 6 bases, J lost 8 bases, and 10 bases stayed unmatched. The CDR3 is CASRAPGQGAGGYTF. CDR3 bases: TGCGCCAGCAGGGCCCCGGGACAGGGGGCAGGAGGCTACACCTTC.

J is TRBJ2-3 and V is TRBV7-9; TRBD2 might be the D (5 bases). Germline V gene lookup returns CDR1 SEHNR and CDR2 FQNEAQ (reference sequence). There are 17 residues in the CDR3. V was shortened by 4 bases and J by 1 base, with 18 bases between the two germline ends. The CDR3 sequence: CASSSNNEGVGTDTQYF. CDR3 DNA: TGTGCCAGCAGCTCCAACAACGAGGGAGTGGGCACAGATACGCAGTATTTT.

This chain links TRBV27 with TRBJ2-1, with 8 bases aligning to TRBD2. The CDR3 covers 15 residues. V trimming: 5 bases; J trimming: 5 bases; junction bases outside the gene matches: 8. Germline loops: CDR1 MNHEY, CDR2 SMNVEV (reference sequence). The CDR3 spells CASSRTGLGNNEQFF. The CDR3 DNA follows: TGTGCCAGCAGTAGGACGGGACTAGGGAACAATGAGCAGTTCTTC.

V gene TRBV5-1 combines with J gene TRBJ2-6; D is possibly TRBD2 (6 bases). From germline, CDR1 is SGHRS and CDR2 YFSETQ. There are 14 residues in the CDR3. V gave up 4 bases and J gave up 6 bases, with 11 bases separating them. This CDR3 is CASSVGGEANVLTF. The CDR3 bases are TGCGCCAGCAGCGTAGGAGGGGAGGCCAACGTCCTGACTTTC.

This chain links TRBV6-5 with TRBJ1-2; 8 bases are a match to TRBD1. Germline CDR1 and CDR2: MNHEY and SVGAGI. The V gene end was trimmed by 6 bases and the J gene end by 4 bases; junction bases not matched to a gene: 10. The CDR3 runs to 15 residues. This chain's CDR3 is CASRPGQGWGYGYTF. The CDR3 DNA reads TGTGCCAGCAGGCCAGGACAGGGTTGGGGCTATGGCTACACCTTC.

This clone was counted between two and nine times. The rearrangement uses TRBV6-5 and TRBJ1-1; 10 nucleotides agree with TRBD1. CDR1 MNHEY and CDR2 SVGAGI come from the germline V gene. V shed 7 bases and J 5 bases; nucleotides not matched to a gene: 7. There are 14 residues in the CDR3. The CDR3 DNA sequence: TGTGCCAGCATTCGCGGACAGGGGGGGACTGAAGCTTTCTTT. Translation: CASIRGQGGTEAFF.

V is TRBV5-1 and J is TRBJ2-7; 9 bases match TRBD1. V lost 0 bases to trimming and J lost 5 bases; unmatched junction nucleotides: 12. This CDR3 comprises 17 residues. Germline V gene lookup returns CDR1 SGHRS and CDR2 YFSETQ. The DNA of the CDR3 is TGCGCCAGCAGCTTGGTCCCAGCCGGGACAGGGAACGACGAGCAGTACTTC. The encoded protein is CASSLVPAGTGNDEQYF.

As for this clone: The junction and the germline gene differ at one end; a read error may be behind it. This rearrangement joins TRBV7-7 to TRBJ1-4, with 9 positions matching TRBD1. This CDR3 region has 15 residues. CDR1 and CDR2 from the germline V gene are SSHAT and FNYEAQ (reference sequence). Here the CDR3 reads CASSRGTGSNEKLFF. The CDR3 DNA is TGTGCTAGCAGCAGGGGGACAGGGAGTAATGAAAAACTGTTTTTT.

The chain employs TRBV5-1 and TRBJ2-5; 10 positions match TRBD2. Germline V gene data show CDR1 as SGHRS and CDR2 as YFSETQ. CDR3 length equals 17 residues. V dropped 0 bases and J dropped 2; count of bases not matched to a gene: 7. The CDR3 loop reads CASSLGLSGGVQETQYF. In DNA form, the CDR3 reads TGCGCCAGCAGCTTGGGACTAAGCGGGGGGGTTCAAGAGACCCAGTACTTC.

This clone occurred once. The chain has TRBV27 and TRBJ1-1, with D unclear. Germline CDR1 and CDR2: MNHEY and SMNVEV (reference sequence). The CDR3 covers 13 residues. V lost 6 bases, J lost 4 bases, and 12 bases lay in between. Here the CDR3 DNA reads TGTGCCAGCAGAGCCCAAGGGAGCACTGAAGCTTTCTTT. Translating it yields CASRAQGSTEAFF.

The CDR3 nucleotides read TGTGCCAGCAGCGCCCGCGGACTAGCGGGAGGGCCACGATCCTACAATGAGCAGTTCTTC. This encodes CASSARGLAGGPRSYNEQFF. This chain connects TRBV7-3 to TRBJ2-1, with 15 bases aligning to TRBD2. The germline gives CDR1 SGHTA, CDR2 FQGTGA. The CDR3 length is 20 residues. The junction had 12 bases not matched to a gene; V was cut back by 5 bases and J by 1 base.

A few counts support this clone. The V and J genes are TRBV12-3 or TRBV12-4 and TRBJ2-5, with 7 bases matching TRBD2. The CDR3 extends over 13 amino acids. Losses at the gene ends were 7 bases for V and 1 base for J; bases not matched to a gene: 3. The CDR3 bases are TGTGCCAGCACCCTAGCGGTCCAAGAGACCCAGTACTTC. Its translation is CASTLAVQETQYF.

This clone was recorded only once. The chain is built from TRBV6-5 and TRBJ2-1; 13 nucleotides line up with TRBD2. J was trimmed by 7 bases and V by 5 bases; bases with no gene match: 5. The CDR3 extends over 15 amino acids. Germline V gene lookup returns CDR1 MNHEY and CDR2 SVGAGI. The CDR3 DNA follows: TGTGCCAGCAGTAAACTAGCGGGGGGGCGGAATGAGCAGTTCTTC. It is translated as CASSKLAGGRNEQFF.

This chain connects TRBV5-6 to TRBJ2-7; tentatively, D is TRBD1 (5 bases). Germline V gene data show CDR1 as SGHDT and CDR2 as YYEEEE. The CDR3 consists of 14 residues. Trimming removed 0 bases at V and 7 bases at J, with 14 bases between. CDR3 protein: CASSLDVSGWEQYF. For the CDR3, the DNA is TGTGCCAGCAGCTTGGATGTCTCAGGGTGGGAGCAGTACTTC.